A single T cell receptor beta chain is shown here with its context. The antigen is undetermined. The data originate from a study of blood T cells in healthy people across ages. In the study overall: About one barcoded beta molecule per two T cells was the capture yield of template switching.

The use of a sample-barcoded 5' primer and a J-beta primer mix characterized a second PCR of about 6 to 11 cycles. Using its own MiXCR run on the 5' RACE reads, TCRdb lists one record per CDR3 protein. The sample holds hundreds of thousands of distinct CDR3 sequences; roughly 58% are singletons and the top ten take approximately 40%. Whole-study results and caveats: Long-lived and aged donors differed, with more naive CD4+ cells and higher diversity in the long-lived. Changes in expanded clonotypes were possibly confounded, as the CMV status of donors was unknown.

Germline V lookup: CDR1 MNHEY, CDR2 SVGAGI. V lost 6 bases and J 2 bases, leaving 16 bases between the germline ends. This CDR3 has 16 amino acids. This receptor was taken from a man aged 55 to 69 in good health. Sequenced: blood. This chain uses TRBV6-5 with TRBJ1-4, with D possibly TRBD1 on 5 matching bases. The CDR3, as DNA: TGTGCCAGCAGAAGTGGGACTCGGGGCACTAATGAAAAACTGTTTTTT. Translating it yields CASRSGTRGTNEKLFF.